This T cell receptor (beta chain) was documented in a study of Graves' ophthalmopathy and Graves' hyperthyroidism. As the template, RNA transcripts were used to amplify TCR beta CDR3 regions. After a first-round RT-PCR with HTBI primers, a second-round multiplex PCR was run. TCRdb used MiXCR to reprocess the multiplex PCR reads, holding one entry per CDR3 protein. The table lists some 350,000 distinct CDR3 sequences, approximately 18% of them singletons. Trimming cost V 5 bases and J 6 bases; bases outside gene matches: 4. CDR3 length: 12 residues. The germline V gene encodes CDR1 DFQATT and CDR2 SNEGSKA (reference sequence). In this sample, this clonotype turned up many times.

The receptor's source is an adult woman with stable Graves' hyperthyroidism. Sequencing input: peripheral blood. The chain has TRBV20-1 and TRBJ2-7, with 10 bases identical to TRBD2. The CDR3: CSAPSGSGEQYF. The CDR3 DNA follows: TGCAGTGCTCCTAGCGGGAGTGGCGAGCAGTACTTC.